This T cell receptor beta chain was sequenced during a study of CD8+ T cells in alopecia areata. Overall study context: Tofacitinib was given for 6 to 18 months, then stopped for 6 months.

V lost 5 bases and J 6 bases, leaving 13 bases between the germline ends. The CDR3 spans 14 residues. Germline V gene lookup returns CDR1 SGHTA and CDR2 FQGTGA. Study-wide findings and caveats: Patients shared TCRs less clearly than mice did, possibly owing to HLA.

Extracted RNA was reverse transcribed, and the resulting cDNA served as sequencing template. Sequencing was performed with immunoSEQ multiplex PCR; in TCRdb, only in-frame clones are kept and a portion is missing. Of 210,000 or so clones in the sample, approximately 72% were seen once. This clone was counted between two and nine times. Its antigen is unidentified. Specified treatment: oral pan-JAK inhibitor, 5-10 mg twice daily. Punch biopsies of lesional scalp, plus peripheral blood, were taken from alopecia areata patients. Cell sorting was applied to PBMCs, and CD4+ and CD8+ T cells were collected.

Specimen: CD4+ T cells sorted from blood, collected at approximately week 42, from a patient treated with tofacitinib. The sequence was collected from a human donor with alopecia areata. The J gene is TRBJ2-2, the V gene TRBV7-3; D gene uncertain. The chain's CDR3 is CASSGASSPGELFF. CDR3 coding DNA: TGTGCCAGCAGCGGTGCCTCCTCTCCCGGGGAGCTGTTTTTT.